The next 14 T cell receptor beta chains were all read from a single sample in a study of cytomegalovirus exposure and HLA in healthy donors (dated by TCRdb to the late 2010s). Libraries came from the immunoSEQ multiplex PCR assay. The multiplex PCR relied on a mix of 60 forward primers for TCR Vbeta segments and 13 reverse primers for TCR Jbeta segments. In its TCRdb copy, this immuneACCESS table keeps in-frame sequences only and misses some clones. Where compared with another copy, unresolved V genes explain less than half of these, and the others have no known cause. Present in this sample are 74,000 or so clones, around four fifths of which were seen just once. The biggest ten clones account for around 3% of the sample. The sample consisted of PBMCs. The receptor set was obtained from a man aged 45-60 years in good health and CMV-seropositive.

This clone was seen only once. V usage is TRBV2 and J usage is TRBJ1-2, with 9 bases lining up with TRBD1. Trimming at V came to 8 bases and at J to 8 bases, leaving 6 bases not matched to a gene. The V gene's germline CDR1 is SNHLY and CDR2 FYNNEI. CDR3 length equals 12 residues. CDR3 sequence (DNA): TGTGCCAGCGATACGGACAGGGGAGGCTACACCTTC. This translates into CASDTDRGGYTF.

This chain links TRBV13 with TRBJ1-6; D not certain. The germline V and J ends were trimmed by 3 bases and 9 bases, with 6 bases remaining between them. The CDR3 extends over 12 amino acids. The germline V gene encodes CDR1 PRHDT and CDR2 FYEKMQ (reference sequence). CDR3 sequence reads: CASSLAPSPLHF. CDR3 DNA sequence: TGTGCCAGCAGCTTGGCCCCTTCACCCCTCCACTTT.

In DNA form, the CDR3 reads TGTGCCAGCAGTGAGGGGAGGGAGACCCAGTACTTC. Its translation is CASSEGRETQYF. V usage is TRBV2 and J usage is TRBJ2-5; tentative D call: TRBD2 (6 bases). The CDR3 sequence is 12 residues long. Per germline, CDR1 SNHLY and CDR2 FYNNEI. The germline V and J ends were trimmed by 3 bases and 5 bases, with 7 bases remaining between them.

The chain joins TRBV7-9 to TRBJ2-7; 7 bases align to TRBD1. V was pared by 3 bases and J by 7 bases, with 9 bases of the junction left unmatched. This CDR3 comprises 14 residues. The germline gives CDR1 SEHNR, CDR2 FQNEAQ (reference sequence). CDR3 region: CASSFGQALGEQYF. The CDR3 region has the DNA TGTGCCAGCAGCTTCGGACAGGCCCTCGGTGAGCAGTACTTC. Full variable domain (remainder filled in from reference TRBV7-9 and TRBJ2-7): DTGVSQNPRHKITKRGQNVTFRCDPISEHNRLYWYRQTLGQGPEFLTYFQNEAQLEKSRLLSDRFSAERPKGSFSTLEIQRTEQGDSAMYLCASSFGQALGEQYFGPGTRLTVT.

The V call is TRBV29-1, the J call TRBJ1-1, with a possible D match to TRBD1 (5 bases). The CDR3 totals 14 residues. Germline V lookup: CDR1 SQVTM, CDR2 ANQGSEA. V lost 3 bases, J lost 3 bases, and 14 bases lay in between. CDR3 nucleotides: TGCAGCGTTGAGAAAAGAGTACAGGACACTGAAGCTTTCTTT. Protein: CSVEKRVQDTEAFF. Full variable domain (missing parts from reference TRBV29-1 and TRBJ1-1): SAVISQKPSRDICQRGTSLTIQCQVDSQVTMMFWYRQQPGQSLTLIATANQGSEATYESGFVIDKFPISRPNLTFSTLTVSNMSPEDSSIYLCSVEKRVQDTEAFFGQGTRLTVV.

This clone was observed a handful of times. V and J are TRBV30 and TRBJ2-3; TRBD2 aligns across 10 bases. V shed 2 bases and J 4 bases; nucleotides not matched to a gene: 9. This CDR3 spans 16 amino acids. Germline V gives CDR1 GTSNPN, CDR2 SVGIG (reference sequence). The CDR3 DNA sequence: TGTGCCTGGAGTATGACAAGGACTAGCGGTGCAGATACGCAGTATTTT. Amino acids: CAWSMTRTSGADTQYF. Looking up the rest from reference TRBV30 and TRBJ2-3 gives the full variable domain: SQTIHQWPATLVQPVGSPLSLECTVEGTSNPNLYWYRQAAGRGLQLLFYSVGIGQISSEVPQNLSASRPQDRQFILSSKKLLLSDSGFYLCAWSMTRTSGADTQYFGPGTRLTVL.

The CDR3 nucleotides read TGCAGCGCGCGACAGATTGAGCAGTTCTTC. Amino acids: CSARQIEQFF. The chain recombines TRBV29-1 with TRBJ2-1; TRBD1 is a possible D gene (5 bases). V gave up 7 bases and J gave up 9 bases, with 10 bases separating them. This CDR3 is 10 amino acids long. CDR1 is SQVTM and CDR2 is ANQGSEA in the germline V gene.

The chain uses TRBV5-5 and TRBJ1-3; D gene unclear. The CDR3 covers 15 residues. With 2 bases removed from V and 0 bases from J, the gap between germline ends came to 9 bases. Germline V gene sequence: CDR1 SGHKS, CDR2 YYEKEE (reference sequence). Written as DNA, the CDR3 is TGTGCCAGCAGCTTTTGGGCCCCCTCTGGAAACACCATATATTTT. It yields the protein CASSFWAPSGNTIYF.

The CDR3 DNA follows: TGTGCCATCAGTCGGCGGGAATCCAACGGCGGGGAGCTGTTTTTT. Protein product: CAISRRESNGGELFF. The rearrangement joins TRBV10-3 to TRBJ2-2, with D possibly TRBD2 on 6 matching bases. This CDR3 spans 15 amino acids. Deletions cut 5 bases from V and 7 bases from J, with 17 bases between. Germline loops: CDR1 ENHRY, CDR2 SYGVKD.

The sample holds a few counts of this clone. This sequence joins TRBV15 and TRBJ2-1, with 9 bases identical to TRBD2. V gave up 7 bases and J gave up 9 bases; unmatched junction bases: 13. Germline loops: CDR1 LNHNV, CDR2 YYDKDF (reference sequence). CDR3 size: 15 residues. DNA of the CDR3: TGTGCCACCACCTCACTAGCGGGCGATGTGGGTGAGCAGTTCTTC. Encoded protein: CATTSLAGDVGEQFF.

Details on this clone: One end of the junction varies from germline; a read error may be responsible. This chain connects TRBV6-1 to TRBJ2-4; no definite D call. Per the germline V gene, CDR1 is MNHNS and CDR2 is SASEGT. CDR3 size: 14 residues. CDR3 DNA: TGTGCCAGCAGTGAGCGTGAGAGCAAAAACAGTCAGTACTTC. It translates to CASSERESKNSQYF.

J is TRBJ2-1 and V is TRBV6-5, with D possibly being TRBD2 (5 bases). From germline, CDR1 is MNHEY and CDR2 SVGAGI. This CDR3 contains 15 residues. Trimming took off 6 bases at V and 0 bases at J, with 12 bases between the two ends. CDR3 DNA: TGTGCCAGCAGGTCAATTGAGGGCTCCTACAATGAGCAGTTCTTC. Translating it yields CASRSIEGSYNEQFF.

This clone has a single count. The chain links TRBV7-9 to TRBJ2-5, with 13 bases identical to TRBD2. Germline trimming cut 5 bases from V and 5 bases from J; bases unmatched to any gene: 8. The germline V gene has CDR1 SEHNR and CDR2 FQNEAQ (reference sequence). The CDR3 is made up of 16 amino acids. This chain's CDR3 is CASSSTSGRGGETQYF. CDR3 nucleotides: TGTGCCAGCAGCAGTACTAGCGGGAGGGGCGGGGAGACCCAGTACTTC.

The genes are TRBV10-1 and TRBJ2-2; TRBD1 matches at 10 bases. CDR3 size: 16 residues. V lost 6 bases and J lost 3; bases outside the gene matches: 7. Germline V CDR1 and CDR2: WNHNN, SYGVQD (reference sequence). The CDR3 sequence: CASSRGTGADTGELFF. The DNA of the CDR3 is TGCGCCAGCAGCCGCGGGACAGGGGCTGACACCGGGGAGCTGTTTTTT.